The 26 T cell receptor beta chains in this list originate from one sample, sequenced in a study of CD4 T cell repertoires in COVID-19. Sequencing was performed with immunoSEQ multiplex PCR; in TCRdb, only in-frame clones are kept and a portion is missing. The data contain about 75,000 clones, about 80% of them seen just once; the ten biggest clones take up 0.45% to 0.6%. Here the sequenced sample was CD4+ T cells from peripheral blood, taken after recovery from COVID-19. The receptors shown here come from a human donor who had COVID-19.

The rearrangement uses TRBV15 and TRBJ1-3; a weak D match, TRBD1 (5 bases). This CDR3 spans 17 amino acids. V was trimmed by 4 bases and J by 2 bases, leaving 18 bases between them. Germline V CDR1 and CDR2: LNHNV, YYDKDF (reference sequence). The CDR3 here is CATSTLEGTRPGNTIYF. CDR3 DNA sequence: TGTGCCACCAGCACCCTCGAGGGGACCCGTCCTGGAAACACCATATATTTT.

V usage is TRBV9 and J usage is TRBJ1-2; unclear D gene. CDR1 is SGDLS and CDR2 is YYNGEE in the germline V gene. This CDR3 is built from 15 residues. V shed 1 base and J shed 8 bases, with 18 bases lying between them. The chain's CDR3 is CASSVSIGMMEGYTF. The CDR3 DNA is TGTGCCAGCAGCGTATCGATAGGGATGATGGAGGGCTACACCTTC.

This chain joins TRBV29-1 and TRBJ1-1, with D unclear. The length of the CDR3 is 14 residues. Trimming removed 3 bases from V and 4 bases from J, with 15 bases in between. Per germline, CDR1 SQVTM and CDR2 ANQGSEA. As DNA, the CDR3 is TGCAGCGTTGACGTCCTGGAGCAGAGCACTGAAGCTTTCTTT. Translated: CSVDVLEQSTEAFF. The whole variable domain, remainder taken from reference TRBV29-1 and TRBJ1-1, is SAVISQKPSRDICQRGTSLTIQCQVDSQVTMMFWYRQQPGQSLTLIATANQGSEATYESGFVIDKFPISRPNLTFSTLTVSNMSPEDSSIYLCSVDVLEQSTEAFFGQGTRLTVV.

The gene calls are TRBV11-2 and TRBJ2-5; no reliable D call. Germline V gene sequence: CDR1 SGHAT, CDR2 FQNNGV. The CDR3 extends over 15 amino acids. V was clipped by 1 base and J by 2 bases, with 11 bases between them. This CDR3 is CASSLGGISQETQYF. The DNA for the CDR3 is TGTGCCAGCAGCTTAGGTGGTATAAGTCAAGAGACCCAGTACTTC.

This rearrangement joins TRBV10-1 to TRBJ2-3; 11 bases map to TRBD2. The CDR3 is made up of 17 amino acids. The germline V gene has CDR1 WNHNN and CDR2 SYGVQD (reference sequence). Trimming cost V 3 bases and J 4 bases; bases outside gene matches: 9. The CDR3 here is CASSETRASGRPDTQYF. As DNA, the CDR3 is TGCGCCAGCAGTGAAACCAGGGCTAGCGGGAGGCCAGATACGCAGTATTTT.

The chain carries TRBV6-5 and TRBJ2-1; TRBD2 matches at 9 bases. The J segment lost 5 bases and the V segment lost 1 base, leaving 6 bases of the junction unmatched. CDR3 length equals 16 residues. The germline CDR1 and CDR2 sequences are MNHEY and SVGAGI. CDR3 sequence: CASSYYPSGTNNEQFF. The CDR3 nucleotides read TGTGCCAGCAGTTACTATCCTAGCGGGACGAACAATGAGCAGTTCTTC.

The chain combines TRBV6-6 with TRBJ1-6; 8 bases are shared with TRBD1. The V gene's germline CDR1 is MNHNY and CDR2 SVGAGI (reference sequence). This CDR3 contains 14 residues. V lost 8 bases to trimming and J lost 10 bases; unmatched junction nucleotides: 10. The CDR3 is CASCRDRGLSPLHF. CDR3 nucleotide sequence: TGTGCCAGCTGCCGTGACAGGGGTTTATCACCCCTCCACTTT.

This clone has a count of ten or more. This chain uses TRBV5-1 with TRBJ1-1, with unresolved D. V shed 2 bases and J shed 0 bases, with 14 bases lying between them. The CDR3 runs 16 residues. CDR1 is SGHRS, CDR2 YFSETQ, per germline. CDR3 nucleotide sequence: TGCGCCAGCAGCTTAAATGACCAAAGGCTGAACACTGAAGCTTTCTTT. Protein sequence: CASSLNDQRLNTEAFF.

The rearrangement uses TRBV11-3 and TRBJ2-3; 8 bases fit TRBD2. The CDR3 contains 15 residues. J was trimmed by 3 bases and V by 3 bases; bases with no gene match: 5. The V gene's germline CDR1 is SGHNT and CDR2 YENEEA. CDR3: CASSLRGAGTDTQYF. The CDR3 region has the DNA TGTGCCAGCAGCTTGCGGGGGGCCGGGACAGATACGCAGTATTTT.

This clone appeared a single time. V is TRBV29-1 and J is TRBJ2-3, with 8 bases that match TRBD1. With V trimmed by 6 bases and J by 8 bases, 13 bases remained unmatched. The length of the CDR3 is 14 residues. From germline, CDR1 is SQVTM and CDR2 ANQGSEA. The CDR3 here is CSVERDRPGGTQYF. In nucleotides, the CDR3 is TGCAGCGTCGAGAGGGACAGGCCGGGCGGTACGCAGTATTTT.

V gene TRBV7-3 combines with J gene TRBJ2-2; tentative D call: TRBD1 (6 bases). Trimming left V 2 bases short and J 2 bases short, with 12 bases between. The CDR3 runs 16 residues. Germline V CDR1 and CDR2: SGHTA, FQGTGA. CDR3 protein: CASSLGPGANTGELFF. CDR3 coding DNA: TGTGCCAGCAGCTTAGGGCCAGGGGCCAACACCGGGGAGCTGTTTTTT.

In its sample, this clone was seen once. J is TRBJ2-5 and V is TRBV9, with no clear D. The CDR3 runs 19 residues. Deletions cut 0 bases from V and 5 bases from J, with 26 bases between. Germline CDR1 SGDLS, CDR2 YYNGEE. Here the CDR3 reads CASSVVYEEVSQYGETQYF. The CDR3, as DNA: TGTGCCAGCAGCGTAGTGTATGAAGAGGTCAGTCAGTATGGGGAGACCCAGTACTTC.

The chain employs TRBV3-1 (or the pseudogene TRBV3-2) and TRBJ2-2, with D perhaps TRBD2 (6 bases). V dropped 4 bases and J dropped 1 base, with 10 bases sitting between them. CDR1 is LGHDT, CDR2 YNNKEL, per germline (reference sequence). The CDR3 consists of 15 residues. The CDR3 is CASSRRDLNTGELFF. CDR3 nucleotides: TGTGCCAGCAGCCGACGGGACTTGAACACCGGGGAGCTGTTTTTT.

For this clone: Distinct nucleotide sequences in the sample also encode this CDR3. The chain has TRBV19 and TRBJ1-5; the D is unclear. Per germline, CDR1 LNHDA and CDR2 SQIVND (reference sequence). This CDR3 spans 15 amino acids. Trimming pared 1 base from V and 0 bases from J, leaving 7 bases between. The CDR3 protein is CASSIGGDSNQPQHF. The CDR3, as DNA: TGTGCCAGTAGTATAGGTGGGGATAGCAATCAGCCCCAGCATTTT. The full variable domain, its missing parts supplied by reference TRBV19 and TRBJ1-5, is DGGITQSPKYLFRKEGQNVTLSCEQNLNHDAMYWYRQDPGQGLRLIYYSQIVNDFQKGDIAEGYSVSREKKESFPLTVTSAQKNPTAFYLCASSIGGDSNQPQHFGDGTRLSIL.

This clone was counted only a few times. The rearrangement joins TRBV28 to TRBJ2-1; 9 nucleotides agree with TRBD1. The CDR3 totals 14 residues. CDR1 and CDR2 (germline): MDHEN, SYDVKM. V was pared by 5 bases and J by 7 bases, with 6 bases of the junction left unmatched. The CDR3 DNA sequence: TGTGCCAGCAGTGGGGGGACAGGGCTGAATGAGCAGTTCTTC. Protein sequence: CASSGGTGLNEQFF.

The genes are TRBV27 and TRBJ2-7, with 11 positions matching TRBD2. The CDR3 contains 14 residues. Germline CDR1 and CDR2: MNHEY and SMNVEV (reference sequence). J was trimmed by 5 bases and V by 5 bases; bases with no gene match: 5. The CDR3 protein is CASSRLAGPDEQYF. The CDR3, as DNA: TGTGCCAGCAGTAGACTAGCGGGGCCTGACGAGCAGTACTTC.

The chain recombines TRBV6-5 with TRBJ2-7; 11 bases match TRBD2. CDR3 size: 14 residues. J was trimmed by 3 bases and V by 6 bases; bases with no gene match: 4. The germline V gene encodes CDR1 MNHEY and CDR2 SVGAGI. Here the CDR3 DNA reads TGTGCCAGCAGCTCAGGACTAGCGGGCTACGAGCAGTACTTC. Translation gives CASSSGLAGYEQYF.

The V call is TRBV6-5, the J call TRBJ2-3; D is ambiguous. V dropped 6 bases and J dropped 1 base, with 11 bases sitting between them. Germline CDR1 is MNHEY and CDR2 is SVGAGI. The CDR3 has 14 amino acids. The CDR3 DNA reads TGTGCCAGCAGGACGGACGCTGGCACAGATACGCAGTATTTT. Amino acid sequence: CASRTDAGTDTQYF.

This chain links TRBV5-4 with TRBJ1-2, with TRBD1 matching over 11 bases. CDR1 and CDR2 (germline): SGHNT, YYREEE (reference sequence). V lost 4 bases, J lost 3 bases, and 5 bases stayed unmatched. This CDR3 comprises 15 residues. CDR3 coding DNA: TGTGCCAGCAGCGGAGGGGACAGGGGGTACTATGGCTACACCTTC. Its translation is CASSGGDRGYYGYTF. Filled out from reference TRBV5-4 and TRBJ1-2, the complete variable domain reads ETGVTQSPTHLIKTRGQQVTLRCSSQSGHNTVSWYQQALGQGPQFIFQYYREEENGRGNFPPRFSGLQFPNYSSELNVNALELDDSALYLCASSGGDRGYYGYTFGSGTRLTVV.

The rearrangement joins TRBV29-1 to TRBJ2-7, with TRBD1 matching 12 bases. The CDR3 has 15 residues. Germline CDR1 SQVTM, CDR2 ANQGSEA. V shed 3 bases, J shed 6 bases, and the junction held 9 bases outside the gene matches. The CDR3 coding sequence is TGCAGCGTTGATCCGGGACAGGGGGCCTTCTCCGAGCAGTACTTC. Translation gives CSVDPGQGAFSEQYF.

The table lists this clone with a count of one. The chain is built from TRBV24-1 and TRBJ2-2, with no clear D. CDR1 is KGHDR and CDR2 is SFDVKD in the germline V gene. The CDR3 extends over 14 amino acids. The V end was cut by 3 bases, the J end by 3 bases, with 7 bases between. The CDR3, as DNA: TGTGCCACCAGTGATGGCACCTACACCGGGGAGCTGTTTTTT. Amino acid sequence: CATSDGTYTGELFF.

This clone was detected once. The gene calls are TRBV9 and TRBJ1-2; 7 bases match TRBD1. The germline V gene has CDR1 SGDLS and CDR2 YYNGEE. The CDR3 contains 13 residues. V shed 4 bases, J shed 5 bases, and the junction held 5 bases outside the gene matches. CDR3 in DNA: TGTGCCAGCAGCCCTCTGACAGGGTATGGCTACACCTTC. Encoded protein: CASSPLTGYGYTF.

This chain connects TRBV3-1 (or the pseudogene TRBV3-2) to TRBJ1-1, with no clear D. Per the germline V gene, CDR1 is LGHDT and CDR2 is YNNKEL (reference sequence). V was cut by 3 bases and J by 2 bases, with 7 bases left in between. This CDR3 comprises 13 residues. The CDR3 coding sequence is TGTGCCAGCAGCCAGGCACAAAACACTGAAGCTTTCTTT. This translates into CASSQAQNTEAFF.

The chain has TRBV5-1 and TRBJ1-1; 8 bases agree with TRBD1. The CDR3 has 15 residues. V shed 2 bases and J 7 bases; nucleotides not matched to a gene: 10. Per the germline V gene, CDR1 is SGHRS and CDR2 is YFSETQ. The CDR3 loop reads CASSLEAGGGFEAFF. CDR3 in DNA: TGCGCCAGCAGCTTAGAGGCAGGGGGCGGTTTTGAAGCTTTCTTT.

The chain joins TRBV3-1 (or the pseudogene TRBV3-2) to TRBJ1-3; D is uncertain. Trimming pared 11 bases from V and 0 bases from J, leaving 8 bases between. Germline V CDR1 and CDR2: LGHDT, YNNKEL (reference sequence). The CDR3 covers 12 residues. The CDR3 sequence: CASGRSGNTIYF. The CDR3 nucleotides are TGTGCCTCCGGCCGCTCTGGAAACACCATATATTTT.

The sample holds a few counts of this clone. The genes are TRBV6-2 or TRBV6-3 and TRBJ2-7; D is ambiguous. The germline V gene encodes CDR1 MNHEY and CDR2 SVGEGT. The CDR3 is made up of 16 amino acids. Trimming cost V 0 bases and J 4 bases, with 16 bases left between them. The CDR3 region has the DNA TGTGCCAGCAGTTACTCATCTGGCGACCAACGATACGAGCAGTACTTC. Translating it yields CASSYSSGDQRYEQYF.